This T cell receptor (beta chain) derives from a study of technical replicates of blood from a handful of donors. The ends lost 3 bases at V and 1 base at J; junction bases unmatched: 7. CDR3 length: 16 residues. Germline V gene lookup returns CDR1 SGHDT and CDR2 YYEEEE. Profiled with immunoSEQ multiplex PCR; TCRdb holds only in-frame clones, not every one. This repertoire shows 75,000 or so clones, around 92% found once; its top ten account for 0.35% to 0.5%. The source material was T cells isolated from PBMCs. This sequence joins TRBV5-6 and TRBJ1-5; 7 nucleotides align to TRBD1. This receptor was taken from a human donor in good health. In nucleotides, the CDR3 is TGTGCCAGCAGCTCATTGACAGGGATCAGCAATCAGCCCCAGCATTTT. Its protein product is CASSSLTGISNQPQHF.